This TCR beta chain is drawn from a study of OX40 agonist ivuxolimab in advanced cancers. General study points: On average, CD8+ T cells had more expanded clones than CD4+.

This clone was observed a single time. Antigen specificity is unknown. Profiling relied on immunoSEQ multiplex PCR, and the TCRdb table lists in-frame clones only, not all of them. The repertoire consists of about 73,000 clones, with approximately 86% occurring once and the leading ten covering approximately 0.72%. Specimen: CD4+ or CD8+ T cells sorted from blood, collected in a trial of the OX40 agonist ivuxolimab. The source is an adult with an advanced solid tumor such as melanoma, head and neck, liver or kidney cancer.

DNA for the CDR3: TGTGCCAGCAGCTTAGATGCGAGCTCCTACAATGAGCAGTTCTTC. Its protein product is CASSLDASSYNEQFF. The V and J genes are TRBV7-8 and TRBJ2-1; D remains ambiguous. The CDR3 contains 15 residues. Germline loops: CDR1 SGHVS, CDR2 FQNEAQ. Trimming shortened V by 1 base and J by 0 bases, and 7 bases separated the two germline ends.